This TCR beta chain was retrieved from a study of regulatory T cells in long-lasting Graves disease (dated by TCRdb to the early 2020s). The study in broad terms: Patients with newly diagnosed Graves' disease had been on antithyroid drugs for under 3 months. Peripheral blood TCR sequencing and RNA sequencing compared persistent Graves' disease patients with newly diagnosed Graves' disease patients. The study was conducted in China and was registered as a clinical trial. A total of about 35 samples underwent TCR sequencing, from roughly 13 patients with persistent Graves' disease and 20 patients with newly diagnosed Graves' disease.

This clonotype was detected ten times or more. Its recognized antigen is unknown. It has no much larger one-base neighbor in the sample; base qualities were not kept. Paper-wide results and their limitations: Persistent Graves' disease patients showed lower TCR Shannon entropy and fewer highly expanded clones than newly diagnosed patients, suggesting clonal expansion. Persistent patients shared more public clonotypes among themselves (over 2,500) than newly diagnosed patients did (about 900). Sequencing and analysis were limited to the TCR beta chain. Peripheral blood alone was examined, since thyroid tissue, which constituted the primary lesion, could not be accessed. The authors noted that the small sample size was a limitation that may lower accuracy.

In light of the paper, this sample's time point label describes: newly diagnosed GD, antithyroid drugs for less than 3 months. For both TCR sequencing and RNA sequencing, RNA was extracted from PBMCs in TRIzol. Graves' disease was diagnosed according to American Thyroid Association guidelines. Patients were recruited from an endocrinology department in Xi'an, China. Each patient gave approximately 9 milliliters of peripheral blood, collected in an EDTA anticoagulant tube. Ficoll Paque Plus density gradient separation was used to isolate PBMCs, and no further T cell sorting was done. An Agilent 2100 Bioanalyzer and agarose gel were used to check RNA quality, and a NanoDrop 2000 was used to measure RNA concentration. Library generation was performed with multiplex PCR. TCRdb records Illumina HiSeq 4000 as the sequencer. To build TCR beta libraries, CDR3 regions were amplified by Arm-PCR using iRepertoire HTBI primers. Before sequencing, the PCR products went through gel purification. As for the original processing: A total of 62 TRBV and about 13 TRBJ segments were identified across samples and were used for gene usage analysis of CDR3 amino acid clonotypes. Filtered high-quality paired reads were merged into contigs using COPE and FqMerger. BLAST was used to align contigs to IMGT TRBV, TRBD and TRBJ reference genes, with CDR3 defined following IMGT. Highly expanded clones were defined as clonotypes with a frequency above 0.1%. Shannon entropy served as the measure of repertoire diversity, while the Gini coefficient captured V-J evenness. Public clonotypes were defined as clonotypes shared by more than one individual. Using fastp trimming at Q25 and MiXCR clonotype assembly, TCRdb reanalyzed the public sequencing data and kept in-frame beta chains. Records with the same CDR3 protein are collapsed into one entry carrying the most frequent genes and DNA. TCRdb, rather than the study authors, made the V and J calls. A total of 350,000 to 500,000 distinct CDR3 sequences appear in this sample, less than 15% of them only once. The ten largest clones add up to over 15% of the sample.

These records were also assigned to another study, of T cells in Graves' hyperthyroidism and ophthalmopathy. The second study, in turn, reports: A patient counted as having stable Graves' hyperthyroidism if no progression to ophthalmopathy occurred over 18 months of follow-up. Hyperthyroidism patients were newly diagnosed, with disease duration under 2 months, and aged 18 to 65 years. Patients with uncontrolled infections, other autoimmune diseases, pregnancy or lactation were excluded. Diagnoses relied on clinical symptoms, serum thyroxine and TRAb, thyroid ultrasound and orbital computed tomography. The first round of RT-PCR for the TCR CDR3 was performed with the HTBI primer set and the Qiagen OneStep RT-PCR kit. Most expanded thyroid clonotypes (frequency above 0.001) were also detected in blood, a finding suggesting that blood repertoires may reflect thyroid immune responses. Ophthalmopathy was separated from stable hyperthyroidism by a 13 V-J signature model, with 85% to 90% sensitivity and about 81% specificity obtained in cross-validation and 80%/75% obtained in testing. In validation, progression to ophthalmopathy was predicted by the model with roughly 69% sensitivity and 72% to 80% specificity, a median of around 5.9 months before onset. To identify distinguishing TCR V-J signatures, a discovery cohort of 100 patients was used, comprising approximately 40 with Graves' ophthalmopathy and roughly 60 with stable Graves' hyperthyroidism. Whether ophthalmopathy could be predicted prospectively was tested in an independent validation cohort made up of 18 to 20 hyperthyroidism patients plus 17 patients who later progressed to ophthalmopathy. For training and testing, the roughly 97 patients in the discovery cohort were randomly divided in a 7:3 ratio. The study also compared thyroid tissue and blood T-cell repertoires from over 5 Graves' hyperthyroidism patients. Following sampling, methimazole starting at 30 mg daily was given to hyperthyroidism patients, and high-dose intravenous methylprednisolone was given to ophthalmopathy patients. A second multiplex PCR round built the libraries, followed by size selection and purification. Paired-end sequencing of the libraries was performed with 100 bp reads on an Illumina HiSeq2000. Raw data were processed with SOAPnuke, discarding reads with adapters, uncalled bases, mean Phred below 15, or no exact constant-primer or identifier match. COPE v1.2.5 was used to merge the high-quality paired reads, and each unique nucleotide sequence was defined as a clonotype. MiTCR v1.1 was used to align the clonotypes against IMGT TRBV, TRBD and TRBJ reference segments. Only V-J combinations with frequency above 0.0001, covering 99% to 99.2% of repertoires, were analysed. The TCS score was defined as the ratio of F50 (clonal expansion) to E x V (chaos), calculated using BLOSUM62-based TCRdist between CDR3 peptides within each V-J. Welch's t-statistics and random forest reduced several hundred V-J features to 13, which were used in a naive Bayes classifier (R e1071). Sample size was not statistically predetermined, and blinding of investigators to group allocation was not performed. TCR Vbeta CDR3 sequencing of fewer than 150 peripheral blood samples (fewer than 45 ophthalmopathy, 75 to 85 hyperthyroidism and around 17 progressor patients) is reported in the paper.

This receptor was obtained from a woman in her 50s with Graves disease. Donor details come from another sample of the same person, matched by shared clones. This specimen consisted of peripheral blood mononuclear cells (PBMCs), obtained at new diagnosis, from a patient treated with antithyroid drugs.

The base sequence is TGCAGTGCTAGAATGCGGGAGAGGACCGGGGAGCTGTTTTTT. This gives the protein CSARMRERTGELFF. The V gene is TRBV20-1 and the J gene is TRBJ2-2; TRBD2 matches 7 bases in the middle. Per the germline V gene (reference sequence), DFQATT is the CDR1 and SNEGSKA is the CDR2. The CDR3 measures 14 amino acids from cysteine to phenylalanine. The DNA shown is the 42-base CDR3, in frame from base 1. Ends trimmed: V by 2 bases, J by 5 bases; bases unmatched to a gene: 5.